This T cell receptor beta chain comes out of a study of beta chain features in type 1 diabetes. At the level of the study: Similarity in age, gender and cell yields was seen between patients and healthy donors.

What was sequenced were expressed TCRB transcripts, since all of the isolated RNA had been reverse transcribed. Only in-frame clones appear in the TCRdb table, and some are missing; sequencing was by immunoSEQ multiplex PCR. The table includes about 740,000 clones, around 15% detected once. Study findings and constraints: Naive, central memory and Treg TCRB repertoires seemed to resemble each other more closely in patients than they did in healthy donors. The study found moderately but significantly shorter TCRB CDR3s in all four CD4+ subsets of Type 1 diabetes patients.

This clone has only a few counts. Its antigen is as yet unknown. Naive, central memory, regulatory and stem cell-like memory cells within the CD4+ compartment were sorted using CD45RO/CCR7/CD25/CD127/CD95/CD27. The sample comprised naive CD4+ T cells from blood. This receptor was taken from a man between 18 and 29 years old with type 1 diabetes.

CDR3 sequence: CASSHDRGGYEQYF. Here the CDR3 DNA reads TGCGCCAGCAGCCACGACAGGGGCGGGTACGAGCAGTACTTC. The V and J genes are TRBV5-1 and TRBJ2-7; 8 positions match TRBD1. The CDR3 is made up of 14 amino acids. Germline V gene data show CDR1 as SGHRS and CDR2 as YFSETQ. V shed 4 bases and J 4 bases; nucleotides not matched to a gene: 7.